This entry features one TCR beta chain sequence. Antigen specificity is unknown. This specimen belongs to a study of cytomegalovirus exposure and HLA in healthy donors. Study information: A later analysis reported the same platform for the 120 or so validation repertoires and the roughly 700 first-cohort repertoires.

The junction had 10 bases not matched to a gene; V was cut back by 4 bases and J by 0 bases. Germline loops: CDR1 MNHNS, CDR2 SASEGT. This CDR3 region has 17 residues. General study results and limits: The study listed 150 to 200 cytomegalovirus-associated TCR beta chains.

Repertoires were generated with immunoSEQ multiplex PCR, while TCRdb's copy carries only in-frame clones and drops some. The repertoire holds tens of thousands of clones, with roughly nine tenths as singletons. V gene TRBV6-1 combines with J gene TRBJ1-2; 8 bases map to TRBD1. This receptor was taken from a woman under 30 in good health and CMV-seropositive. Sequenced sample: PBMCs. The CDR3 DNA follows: TGTGCCAGCAGTGGGGACAGGCCCTCAGGTCCTAACTATGGCTACACCTTC. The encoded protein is CASSGDRPSGPNYGYTF.